This paragraph reports one T cell receptor beta chain. What it recognizes is unknown. This sample was taken from a study of early T cells in non-severe SARS-CoV-2 infection. The length of the CDR3 is 13 residues. Unmatched junction bases numbered 3, after V lost 10 bases and J lost 2 bases. Germline V CDR1 and CDR2: LNHDA, SQIVND (reference sequence). Findings and caveats of the study: VDJdb matches were skewed toward anti-spike CD8 T cell responses.

A single record per CDR3 protein comes from TCRdb applying MiXCR to the 5' RACE reads. The profile shows approximately 80,000 distinct CDR3 sequences, 11% of them singletons. The source of this sequence is an adult who was a healthcare worker with PCR-confirmed SARS-CoV-2 infection or an uninfected control (not recorded which). The V gene is TRBV19, the J gene TRBJ2-5; TRBD2 agrees at 11 bases. Material: whole blood, obtained at baseline. CDR3 protein: CATWTSGQETQYF. In DNA form, the CDR3 reads TGTGCCACGTGGACTAGCGGGCAAGAGACCCAGTACTTC.